This entry describes one TCR beta chain. The antigen is not known. This sample was included in a study of synovial regulatory T cells in juvenile arthritis. Study at large: A handful of patients were on methotrexate and a few were untreated.

The protocol was immunoSEQ multiplex PCR, while the TCRdb copy is restricted to in-frame clones and leaves out a portion. This sample carries about 10,000 clones, with 0.93% going to the ten biggest clones. Germline V gene sequence: CDR1 MGHRA, CDR2 YSYEKL. The CDR3 runs 15 residues. A DNA sequence was not provided. Notes on the study in general: Across patients, iaTreg TCR repertoires were mostly private, partly shared with synovial Teff and blood CPL.

Sequencing used Treg cells from blood. Subset defined: remaining (HLA-DR-negative) circulating blood Treg cells. This clonotype was sampled from a donor younger than 30 with juvenile idiopathic arthritis. The V gene is TRBV4-1, the J gene TRBJ2-6; with no DNA, the TCRdb D assignment of TRBD1 cannot be verified. The CDR3 sequence: CASRLTGLGANVLTF.